This entry lists 5 T cell receptor beta chains sequenced from one sample in a study of cytomegalovirus exposure and HLA in healthy donors. Researchers ran the PCR with 60 Vbeta and 13 Jbeta primers. Only in-frame clones appear in the TCRdb table, and some are missing; sequencing was by immunoSEQ multiplex PCR. The data contain around 97,000 clones, roughly two thirds of them singletons. Sequencing used PBMCs. Receptors were obtained from a man aged 35-49 years in good health and CMV-seronegative.

The chain joins TRBV6-1 to TRBJ2-3; 11 nucleotides align to TRBD2. Germline V gives CDR1 MNHNS, CDR2 SASEGT. The J segment lost 4 bases and the V segment lost 4 bases, leaving 4 bases of the junction unmatched. This CDR3 region has 15 residues. The CDR3 DNA sequence: TGTGCCAGCAGTGTTAGCGGGGGGGAGGCAGATACGCAGTATTTT. Translation: CASSVSGGEADTQYF.

The gene calls are TRBV7-9 and TRBJ1-2, with 8 bases identical to TRBD1. Germline CDR1 and CDR2: SEHNR and FQNEAQ (reference sequence). This CDR3 is built from 14 residues. V dropped 5 bases and J dropped 5; count of bases not matched to a gene: 7. In DNA, the CDR3 is TGTGCCAGCAGCGTAACCAGGGGGCTTTATGGCTACACCTTC. Translated, it gives CASSVTRGLYGYTF.

Regarding this clone: A read error may produce the germline difference seen at one junction end. The rearrangement joins TRBV27 to TRBJ2-7, with 8 nucleotides matching TRBD1. Germline V gives CDR1 MNHEY, CDR2 SMNVEV (reference sequence). This CDR3 comprises 14 residues. CDR3 nucleotides: TGTGCCAGCAGTCTTCTTGGGACAGGACATTCCCTCTTCTTC. Its translation: CASSLLGTGHSLFF.

V usage is TRBV27 and J usage is TRBJ2-3; D perhaps matches TRBD1 (6 bases). This CDR3 has 12 residues. V gave up 1 base and J gave up 9 bases, with 8 bases separating them. Germline CDR1 is MNHEY and CDR2 is SMNVEV (reference sequence). The DNA of the CDR3 is TGTGCCAGCAGTTTATTTAGGGGGACGCAGTATTTT. It translates to CASSLFRGTQYF.

This chain joins TRBV5-1 and TRBJ2-5, with 11 bases identical to TRBD2. V was pared by 0 bases and J by 5 bases, with 6 bases of the junction left unmatched. Germline assignment: CDR1 SGHRS and CDR2 YFSETQ. CDR3 size: 16 residues. The CDR3 is CASSLGPSGGLETQYF. The CDR3 bases are TGCGCCAGCAGCTTGGGCCCTAGCGGGGGGCTGGAGACCCAGTACTTC. Complete variable domain (other parts from reference TRBV5-1 and TRBJ2-5): KAGVTQTPRYLIKTRGQQVTLSCSPISGHRSVSWYQQTPGQGLQFLFEYFSETQRNKGNFPGRFSGRQFSNSRSEMNVSTLELGDSALYLCASSLGPSGGLETQYFGPGTRLLVL.